This T cell receptor (beta chain) is drawn from a study of T cell changes during pregnancy in multiple sclerosis. Generated by immunoSEQ multiplex PCR, the TCRdb table keeps only in-frame clones and is missing some. This sample has 49,000 or so clones, with more than 85% found just once. The ends lost 7 bases at V and 4 bases at J; junction bases unmatched: 3. Germline V gene sequence: CDR1 SNHLY, CDR2 FYNNEI. CDR3 length: 13 amino acids. Details on this clone: This CDR3 is also generated by other DNA sequences in the sample.

The specimen was peripheral blood, collected in the third trimester of pregnancy. This TCR derives from a female donor with multiple sclerosis, enrolled in a pregnancy study. The rearrangement uses TRBV2 and TRBJ1-5; 8 nucleotides line up with TRBD1. Written as DNA, the CDR3 is TGTGCCAGCAAGGGGACAGGTAATCAGCCCCAGCATTTT. Translated: CASKGTGNQPQHF. Looking up the rest from reference TRBV2 and TRBJ1-5 gives the full variable domain: EPEVTQTPSHQVTQMGQEVILRCVPISNHLYFYWYRQILGQKVEFLVSFYNNEISEKSEIFDDQFSVERPDGSNFTLKIRSTKLEDSAMYFCASKGTGNQPQHFGDGTRLSIL.